This is a list of T cell receptor beta chains from one sample in a study of cytomegalovirus exposure and HLA in healthy donors. Data came from immunoSEQ multiplex PCR; TCRdb stores just in-frame clones and leaves some out. The sample lists 110,000 or so clones; approximately 69% were seen once. Sequences were obtained from PBMCs. The receptors shown here come from a man aged 25-45 years in good health and CMV-seronegative. The CDR3 runs from the conserved cysteine through the conserved F or W. A D gene is named only where the DNA matches it firmly. Clone size appears in some rows only: once, few, many, or a class for an expanded clone.

v_gene	j_gene	abundance	d_gene	CDR3aa	CDR3nt
TRBV30	TRBJ2-5	-	TRBD1	CAWSVPPRDRGQETQYF	TGTGCCTGGAGTGTCCCCCCCCGGGACAGGGGGCAAGAGACCCAGTACTTC
TRBV21-1	TRBJ1-1	-	-	CASSKALQQEMNTEAFF	TGTGCCAGCAGCAAAGCGTTACAGCAAGAGATGAACACTGAAGCTTTCTTT
TRBV4-2	TRBJ1-1	-	TRBD1	CASSQVSFRQGGTEAFF	TGTGCCAGCAGCCAAGTGAGTTTCCGACAGGGAGGCACTGAAGCTTTCTTT
TRBV9	TRBJ2-1	-	TRBD1	CASSGSGTGNHEQFF	TGTGCCAGCAGCGGATCCGGGACAGGGAATCATGAGCAGTTCTTC
TRBV7-9	TRBJ1-6	-	TRBD1	CASSTGGLSPLHF	TGTGCCAGCAGCACAGGGGGCCTTTCACCCCTCCACTTT
TRBV5-1	TRBJ2-5	-	-	CASSLEGQETQYF	TGCGCCAGCAGCTTAGAGGGCCAAGAGACCCAGTACTTC
TRBV11-3	TRBJ2-3	-	TRBD1	CASSSGTVSSLDTQYF	TGTGCCAGCAGCTCAGGGACAGTCAGTTCATTGGATACGCAGTATTTT
TRBV7-9	TRBJ1-2	-	-	CSSSLGQGGNYGYTF	TGTTCCAGCAGCTTAGGCCAGGGTGGGAACTATGGCTACACCTTC
TRBV18	TRBJ1-4	-	-	CASSPRQDKDEKLFF	TGTGCCAGCTCTCCCAGACAGGACAAGGATGAAAAACTGTTTTTT
TRBV5-6	TRBJ2-7	-	-	CASSPSGAEGYEQYF	TGTGCCAGCAGCCCTTCCGGGGCGGAGGGCTACGAGCAGTACTTC
TRBV4-1	TRBJ2-1	-	TRBD2	CASSQGLAGGVYNEQFF	TGCGCCAGCAGCCAAGGTCTAGCGGGAGGAGTATACAATGAGCAGTTCTTC
TRBV28	TRBJ2-5	once	TRBD2	CASSPATSGKETQYF	TGTGCCAGCAGTCCAGCGACTAGCGGGAAAGAGACCCAGTACTTC
TRBV18	TRBJ1-1	few	TRBD1	CASSNRARQGPTEAFF	TGTGCCAGCTCTAATAGAGCCCGACAGGGGCCGACTGAAGCTTTCTTT
TRBV6-5	TRBJ1-2	-	-	CATAVMRDRGYTF	TGTGCCACCGCGGTGATGAGGGATCGTGGCTACACCTTC
TRBV11-2	TRBJ1-1	-	-	CASSLVEGAEAFF	TGTGCCAGCAGCTTAGTGGAGGGCGCTGAAGCTTTCTTT
TRBV19	TRBJ2-7	-	TRBD1	CASSRFGQGGSYEQYF	TGTGCCAGTAGCAGGTTTGGACAGGGTGGGAGCTACGAGCAGTACTTC
TRBV21-1	TRBJ2-3	once	-	CASRSGSRADTQYF	TGTGCCAGCAGGAGCGGGAGCCGCGCAGATACGCAGTATTTT
TRBV5-4	TRBJ2-1	-	TRBD1	CASSSGQGVYNEQFF	TGTGCCAGCAGCTCGGGACAGGGGGTCTACAATGAGCAGTTCTTC
TRBV25-1	TRBJ2-2	few	TRBD2	CASSERLAGDGGELFF	TGTGCCAGCAGTGAAAGACTAGCGGGAGATGGCGGGGAGCTGTTTTTT
TRBV6-1	TRBJ1-4	-	-	CASGGGGANEKLFF	TGTGCCAGCGGGGGGGGTGGTGCTAATGAAAAACTGTTTTTT
TRBV5-4	TRBJ2-7	-	-	CASGSMVAGPLYEQYF	TGTGCCAGCGGCTCTATGGTGGCGGGCCCCCTGTACGAGCAGTACTTC
TRBV20-1	TRBJ1-4	-	-	CSARKGEELFF	TGCAGTGCTAGAAAAGGAGAGGAACTGTTTTTT
TRBV28	TRBJ2-5	-	TRBD1	CASSREDRDWETQYF	TGTGCCAGCAGCCGCGAAGACAGGGATTGGGAGACCCAGTACTTC
TRBV4-3	TRBJ2-7	-	-	CASSQESPTNSYEQYF	TGCGCCAGCAGCCAAGAGTCCCCGACTAACTCCTACGAGCAGTACTTC
TRBV10-2	TRBJ2-7	-	-	CASSENNYEQYF	TGCGCCAGCAGTGAGAATAACTACGAGCAGTACTTC
TRBV11-2	TRBJ2-1	-	-	CASSPSYNEQFF	TGTGCCAGCAGCCCCTCTTACAATGAGCAGTTCTTC
TRBV5-1	TRBJ2-7	few	TRBD1	CASSLQQGTGSYEQYF	TGCGCCAGCAGCCTACAACAGGGGACGGGGTCCTACGAGCAGTACTTC
TRBV5-6	TRBJ1-4	-	TRBD1	CASSRTGPGLEKLFF	TGTGCCAGCAGCAGGACAGGGCCCGGGTTGGAAAAACTGTTTTTT
TRBV7-2	TRBJ2-3	once	-	CASSFGTSADTQYF	TGTGCCAGCAGCTTTGGGACATCAGCAGATACGCAGTATTTT
TRBV5-1	TRBJ2-1	-	-	CASSLEEGRDEQFF	TGCGCCAGCAGTCTCGAAGAGGGTAGGGATGAGCAGTTCTTC
TRBV11-3	TRBJ1-5	-	-	CASSLGRDQPQHF	TGTGCCAGCAGCTTAGGTCGGGATCAGCCCCAGCATTTT
TRBV13	TRBJ1-4	-	-	CASSLKRERVNEKLFF	TGTGCCAGCAGCTTAAAGCGGGAGAGGGTGAATGAAAAACTGTTTTTT
TRBV7-8	TRBJ1-2	few	TRBD1	CASSAQDRRNYGYTF	TGTGCCAGCAGCGCCCAGGACAGGCGTAACTATGGCTACACCTTC
TRBV7-2	TRBJ2-2	-	TRBD2	CASSLGLAGGRGELFF	TGTGCCAGCAGCTTGGGACTAGCGGGAGGGCGGGGGGAGCTGTTTTTT
TRBV10-3	TRBJ1-5	-	-	CAISETGSDQPQHF	TGTGCCATCAGTGAGACAGGTTCGGATCAGCCCCAGCATTTT
TRBV21-1	TRBJ2-1	-	-	CASSKGLDPDRGPHYEQFF	TGTGCCAGCAGCAAAGGGTTGGACCCGGACAGGGGCCCGCACTATGAGCAGTTCTTC
TRBV28	TRBJ1-5	-	-	CASSFGESYQPQHF	TGTGCCAGCAGTTTCGGGGAGAGCTATCAGCCCCAGCATTTT
TRBV27	TRBJ2-7	once	TRBD1	CASSPRGGPGQGPYEQYF	TGTGCCAGCAGTCCAAGAGGGGGGCCGGGACAGGGGCCCTACGAGCAGTACTTC
TRBV10-3	TRBJ2-7	-	TRBD2	CAISESTDLMKSGRAREYEQYF	TGTGCCATCAGTGAGTCGACTGACCTGATGAAAAGCGGGAGGGCCAGAGAGTACGAGCAGTACTTC
TRBV4-2	TRBJ2-3	-	TRBD2	CASSLRLAGEDTQYF	TGTGCCAGCAGCCTTCGACTAGCGGGAGAAGATACGCAGTATTTT
TRBV30	TRBJ1-3	-	TRBD1	CACGQGLSSGNTIYF	TGTGCCTGCGGACAGGGGCTCAGCTCTGGAAACACCATATATTTT
TRBV30	TRBJ1-1	few	TRBD1	CAWSTGATNTEAFF	TGTGCCTGGAGTACAGGGGCTACGAACACTGAAGCTTTCTTT
TRBV6-5	TRBJ2-1	few	TRBD1	CASSSTGGAPYNEQFF	TGTGCCAGCAGTTCTACAGGGGGTGCTCCCTACAATGAGCAGTTCTTC
TRBV12-5	TRBJ1-5	-	-	CASGRSYHQPQHF	TGTGCTAGTGGTCGGTCGTACCATCAGCCCCAGCATTTT
TRBV28	TRBJ2-6	-	-	CATNNPSGANVLTF	TGTGCCACCAACAACCCCTCTGGGGCCAACGTCCTGACTTTC
TRBV7-9	TRBJ2-7	few	TRBD1	CASSTTGTGLGVQHYEQYF	TGTGCCAGCAGCACGACCGGGACAGGTTTGGGCGTCCAACACTACGAGCAGTACTTC
TRBV19	TRBJ1-5	-	-	CASSTRDTPYSNQPQHF	TGTGCCAGTAGTACACGGGACACCCCTTATAGCAATCAGCCCCAGCATTTT
TRBV4-1	TRBJ1-4	-	TRBD1	CASSSGQATNEKLFF	TGCGCCAGCAGCTCAGGACAGGCGACTAATGAAAAACTGTTTTTT
TRBV4-3	TRBJ2-3	few	TRBD1	CASSHPGGARDTQYF	TGCGCCAGCAGCCACCCAGGGGGTGCACGGGATACGCAGTATTTT
TRBV6-1	TRBJ1-4	-	TRBD1	CASSGRDRARLEKLFF	TGTGCCAGCAGTGGACGGGACAGGGCTAGGCTTGAAAAACTGTTTTTT
TRBV5-1	TRBJ1-5	-	-	CASRDNPGNQPQHF	TGCGCCAGCAGAGACAATCCTGGGAATCAGCCCCAGCATTTT
TRBV11-2	TRBJ1-2	-	-	CASSPDQGMGYGYTF	TGTGCCAGCAGCCCAGACCAGGGGATGGGTTATGGCTACACCTTC
TRBV11-2	TRBJ1-1	-	-	CASSLAPAGGTEAFF	TGTGCCAGCAGCTTAGCCCCTGCCGGCGGTACTGAAGCTTTCTTT
TRBV10-3	TRBJ2-5	-	-	CAISPLGDQETQYF	TGTGCCATCAGTCCCCTAGGGGACCAAGAGACCCAGTACTTC
TRBV7-2	TRBJ2-1	few	TRBD2	CASSSSGSYNEQFF	TGTGCCAGCAGCTCTAGCGGGAGTTACAATGAGCAGTTCTTC
TRBV10-2	TRBJ2-7	-	TRBD2	CASSDIAGGPQYF	TGCGCCAGCAGTGATATAGCGGGAGGGCCGCAGTACTTC
TRBV6-1	TRBJ1-6	-	-	CAISGQAGVNSPLHF	TGTGCCATCTCGGGGCAAGCAGGGGTAAATTCACCCCTCCACTTT
TRBV28	TRBJ2-7	-	-	CASSWGGRKLYEQYF	TGTGCCAGCAGTTGGGGGGGGCGGAAACTCTACGAGCAGTACTTC